The present T cell receptor (beta chain) was sequenced within a study of CD8+ T cells in alopecia areata (dated by TCRdb to about 2018). General notes on the study: The treated patients took part in an open-label pilot trial in which moderate-to-severe alopecia areata was treated with oral tofacitinib at 5 to 10 mg twice daily. Tofacitinib-treated patients had biopsies at baseline and at 4 and 24 weeks of treatment, with a later scalp biopsy in several patients. The RNA source kit depended on sample type: the PAXgene miRNA kit for fixed scalp, the miRNeasy kit for PBMCs, and the RNeasy kit for mouse skin. High-throughput TCRbeta sequencing was used to examine T cell clonal expansion in alopecia areata in both the C3H/HeJ mouse model and human patients. Scalp tissue and sorted CD4+ and CD8+ peripheral blood T cells from patchy and totalis/universalis alopecia areata patients and from healthy controls were covered by human TCRbeta sequencing. TCRbeta CDR3 regions were amplified by immunoSEQ multiplex PCR using 35 Vbeta forward and 13 Jbeta reverse primers. Patients stayed on tofacitinib for 6 to 18 months and then had 6 months of follow-up off drug so that delayed response and recurrence could be assessed. In treated patients, disease severity was measured using the SALT score, which gives the percentage of scalp surface area affected. Clonality in the scalp was compared among normal scalp (n=4), patchy alopecia areata scalp (n=8), and alopecia totalis/universalis scalp (n=8). The paper as a whole reports these results and caveats: Lesional scalp, especially in alopecia totalis/universalis, showed higher clonality and more expanded CD8+ clones than normal scalp, suggesting antigenic drive. Shared TCR sequences between patients were less evident than in mice, which may be partly attributable to HLA diversity in the patient population. Tofacitinib significantly decreased scalp clonality and the number of expanded CD8+ clones among the top 100 scalp clones. During tofacitinib treatment, many expanded lesional clones stuck around in both scalp and blood, and this persistence may partly explain why relapse happens after treatment is stopped. Because the treated cohort was small and included a single nonresponder, larger studies are needed to assess links between baseline CD8+ expansion and response. Unlike mouse skin, which is dominated by gammadelta T cells, normal human skin has resident alphabeta T cells that are also sequenced, and this complicates analysis of the scalp TCR repertoire.

For this clone: Its recognized antigen is unknown. No base quality values were provided; no much bigger clone lies one nucleotide off.

Library creation used the immunoSEQ multiplex PCR assay. RNA was extracted from all samples and reverse transcribed into cDNA, which served as template for TCR sequencing. SuperScript III was used for first-strand cDNA synthesis, primed with a 2:1 mix of oligo-dT and random hexamers. A synthetic immune receptor repertoire was used to gauge amplification bias, and whatever bias remained was removed computationally. In the original analysis: After raw reads were preprocessed to remove errors, the CDR3 was defined following IMGT conventions as running from the conserved cysteine to phenylalanine. To get clonality, Shannon entropy was normalized by log2 of the number of productive unique TCRs and the result was subtracted from 1. Scalp TCRbeta sequences were cross-referenced with sorted blood CD4 and CD8 repertoires so that the CD4 or CD8 identity of scalp clones could be inferred. As stored in TCRdb, this immuneACCESS dataset retains in-frame rearrangements with V and J assigned. A fraction of the clones does not appear; measured against another copy, unresolved V genes explain less than half of the discrepancy, and the remainder lacks a known reason. V and J calls plus clone size are reproduced from that table; the DNA served to infer D and trimming. The sample data list about 180,000 clones, and 50% to 65% of these were observed just once. 11% of the sample is in the top ten clones.

Taken with the paper, the label for time point translates to: 20 to 30 weeks on oral tofacitinib. The sample's treatment or condition label is to be understood as: oral pan-JAK inhibitor, 5-10 mg twice daily. Peripheral blood and lesional scalp punch biopsies were obtained from patients with alopecia areata. PBMCs were isolated by density centrifugation and stained for CD3, CD4 and CD8, after which CD4+ and CD8+ T cells were sorted on a FACSAria. V lost 8 bases and J lost 3 bases; the stretch between them is 10 bases long. CDR1 ENHRY and CDR2 SYGVKD were looked up in the germline V gene. Reading from cysteine to phenylalanine, the CDR3 counts 13 amino acids. Only the CDR3 portion is preserved as DNA: 39 bases, with reading frame beginning at the first base.

Source: CD8+ T cells sorted from blood, taken at week 24, from a patient treated with tofacitinib. The sequence derives from a human donor with alopecia areata. The chain is assembled from TRBV10-3 and TRBJ1-4; the D gene is perhaps TRBD1, from 6 matching bases. The CDR3 sequence is CAIRTAPNEKLFF. The sequenced DNA is TGTGCCATCCGGACAGCCCCTAATGAAAAACTGTTTTTT.